What follows are 30 T cell receptor beta chains derived from one specimen sequenced in a study of blood T cell repertoires in COVID-19. Generated by immunoSEQ multiplex PCR, the TCRdb table keeps only in-frame clones and is missing some. The data show 200,000 to 300,000 clones, 80% to 90% seen once. Sequencing was done on a sample of peripheral blood. Receptor source: a man in his fifties or sixties with acute or convalescent COVID-19.

This clone was counted only a few times. The chain couples TRBV28 to TRBJ2-7, with 7 bases identical to TRBD1. Trimming cost V 7 bases and J 1 base; bases outside gene matches: 4. This CDR3 is 13 amino acids long. From germline, CDR1 is MDHEN and CDR2 SYDVKM. Here the CDR3 reads CASKRQGSYEQYF. CDR3 nucleotides: TGTGCCAGCAAAAGACAGGGATCCTACGAGCAGTACTTC.

The chain uses TRBV7-9 and TRBJ2-7; 14 bases are a match to TRBD2. V lost 7 bases and J lost 9; bases outside the gene matches: 17. This CDR3 comprises 17 residues. CDR1 is SEHNR and CDR2 is FQNEAQ in the germline V gene (reference sequence). The CDR3 is CASTTMGLAGANGGQYF. The DNA of the CDR3 is TGTGCCAGCACGACCATGGGACTAGCGGGAGCCAACGGTGGGCAGTACTTC.

The rearrangement uses TRBV28 and TRBJ1-2; no reliable D call. Germline V gives CDR1 MDHEN, CDR2 SYDVKM. V gave up 2 bases and J gave up 4 bases, with 14 bases separating them. The CDR3 spans 15 residues. CDR3 region: CASSLKSAGSYGYTF. The CDR3 DNA follows: TGTGCCAGCAGTTTAAAATCCGCCGGGTCCTATGGCTACACCTTC.

The gene calls are TRBV19 and TRBJ2-1; the match to TRBD2 covers 13 bases. CDR3 length: 15 residues. V lost 5 bases to trimming and J lost 7 bases; unmatched junction nucleotides: 5. Germline V CDR1 and CDR2: LNHDA, SQIVND (reference sequence). Here the CDR3 reads CASSAGTSGVNEQFF. In DNA, the CDR3 is TGTGCCAGTAGTGCCGGGACTAGCGGGGTGAATGAGCAGTTCTTC. The complete variable domain, with remaining parts taken from reference TRBV19 and TRBJ2-1, reads DGGITQSPKYLFRKEGQNVTLSCEQNLNHDAMYWYRQDPGQGLRLIYYSQIVNDFQKGDIAEGYSVSREKKESFPLTVTSAQKNPTAFYLCASSAGTSGVNEQFFGPGTRLTVL.

This chain uses TRBV4-3 with TRBJ2-4, with 7 bases identical to TRBD1. Germline-derived CDR1 and CDR2 are LGHNA and YSLEER. J was trimmed by 0 bases and V by 2 bases; bases with no gene match: 7. The CDR3 is made up of 17 amino acids. The CDR3 loop reads CASSQYRGQTAKNIQYF. The CDR3 DNA sequence: TGCGCCAGCAGCCAATACAGGGGACAAACAGCCAAAAACATTCAGTACTTC.

The chain is built from TRBV19 and TRBJ1-3, with D unclear. The CDR3 spans 18 residues. The germline V gene has CDR1 LNHDA and CDR2 SQIVND (reference sequence). V gave up 3 bases and J gave up 0 bases, with 18 bases separating them. In DNA form, the CDR3 reads TGTGCCAGTAGTATCTACCCCCTCATCATCCGCTCTGGAAACACCATATATTTT. Its translation: CASSIYPLIIRSGNTIYF.

The rearrangement joins TRBV10-2 to TRBJ1-2; a weak D match, TRBD1 (6 bases). V was trimmed by 3 bases and J by 3 bases, leaving 11 bases between them. Germline-derived CDR1 and CDR2 are WSHSY and SAAADI. The CDR3 contains 14 residues. The CDR3 DNA sequence: TGCGCCAGCAGTGACCAACAGGGACACTATGGCTACACCTTC. Protein sequence: CASSDQQGHYGYTF.

The gene calls are TRBV14 and TRBJ2-4; 8 bases agree with TRBD1. This CDR3 contains 23 residues. CDR1 is SGHDN, CDR2 FVKESK, per germline. V lost 0 bases to trimming and J lost 8 bases; unmatched junction nucleotides: 30. The CDR3 bases are TGTGCCAGCAGCCAAGAAGGCGGCAAAAGAGGACAGGGCGCGATTGAATTTTTAGACATTCAGTACTTC. This sequence encodes CASSQEGGKRGQGAIEFLDIQYF.

V and J are TRBV4-2 and TRBJ1-5; a possible D gene is TRBD1 (5 bases). Per germline, CDR1 LGHNA and CDR2 YNFKEQ. The length of the CDR3 is 16 residues. V was trimmed by 0 bases and J by 0 bases, leaving 9 bases between them. The CDR3 sequence: CASSQERTLSNQPQHF. Written as DNA, the CDR3 is TGTGCCAGCAGCCAAGAAAGGACACTTAGCAATCAGCCCCAGCATTTT.

CDR3 residues: CASSAGLAGANEQFF. The DNA for the CDR3 is TGTGCCAGCTCAGCTGGACTAGCGGGAGCCAATGAGCAGTTCTTC. The V call is TRBV18, the J call TRBJ2-1, with 13 bases fitting TRBD2. This CDR3 spans 15 amino acids. V was pared by 5 bases and J by 6 bases, with 4 bases of the junction left unmatched. From germline, CDR1 is KGHSH and CDR2 LQKENI. The full variable domain, completed using reference TRBV18 and TRBJ2-1, is NAGVMQNPRHLVRRRGQEARLRCSPMKGHSHVYWYRQLPEEGLKFMVYLQKENIIDESGMPKERFSAEFPKEGPSILRIQQVVRGDSAAYFCASSAGLAGANEQFFGPGTRLTVL.

The chain has TRBV27 and TRBJ1-4, with D possibly matching TRBD1 (6 bases). CDR3 size: 15 residues. Trimming took off 3 bases at V and 3 bases at J, with 11 bases between the two ends. Germline V gene sequence: CDR1 MNHEY, CDR2 SMNVEV (reference sequence). In DNA, the CDR3 is TGTGCCAGCAGTTTCCTACAGGGCCCTAATGAAAAACTGTTTTTT. This sequence encodes CASSFLQGPNEKLFF.

The chain combines TRBV7-2 with TRBJ2-1; 7 nucleotides agree with TRBD1. The CDR3 consists of 16 residues. With V trimmed by 1 base and J by 2 bases, 5 bases remained unmatched. Germline V lookup: CDR1 SGHTA, CDR2 FQGNSA. The CDR3 region has the DNA TGTGCCAGCAGCTTAGGGTGGGACAGCACCTACAATGAGCAGTTCTTC. Protein sequence: CASSLGWDSTYNEQFF.

The chain recombines TRBV28 with TRBJ2-7; D might be TRBD1 (6 bases). The CDR3 has 13 amino acids. CDR1 and CDR2 (germline): MDHEN, SYDVKM. V was cut by 7 bases and J by 1 base, with 11 bases left in between. The CDR3 protein is CASTPGDSYEQYF. The DNA for the CDR3 is TGTGCCAGCACGCCAGGGGATTCCTACGAGCAGTACTTC.

The chain has TRBV7-2 and TRBJ1-1; D is ambiguous. V was clipped by 4 bases and J by 1 base, with 19 bases between them. CDR1 SGHTA and CDR2 FQGNSA come from the germline V gene. This CDR3 has 17 residues. CDR3 region: CASSSYLSGMKNTEAFF. The CDR3 DNA sequence: TGTGCCAGCAGCTCCTACCTGTCCGGGATGAAGAACACTGAAGCTTTCTTT. The entire variable domain, with the rest obtained from reference TRBV7-2 and TRBJ1-1, is as follows: GAGVSQSPSNKVTEKGKDVELRCDPISGHTALYWYRQSLGQGLEFLIYFQGNSAPDKSGLPSDRFSAERTGGSVSTLTIQRTQQEDSAVYLCASSSYLSGMKNTEAFFGQGTRLTVV.

V is TRBV25-1 and J is TRBJ2-7, with a weak D call TRBD1 (5 bases). The CDR3 contains 12 residues. V gave up 4 bases and J gave up 6 bases, with 10 bases separating them. Germline assignment: CDR1 MGHDK and CDR2 SYGVNS. Here the CDR3 reads CASSVTVGEQYF. The CDR3, as DNA: TGTGCCAGCAGTGTGACAGTCGGCGAGCAGTACTTC.

The J gene is TRBJ1-6, the V gene TRBV25-1; TRBD1 matches 7 bases. V trimming: 9 bases; J trimming: 4 bases; junction bases outside the gene matches: 6. This CDR3 has 14 amino acids. CDR1 and CDR2 (germline): MGHDK, SYGVNS. The DNA of the CDR3 is TGTGCCAGTAGAAACAGGGGATATAATTCACCCCTCCACTTT. Translation: CASRNRGYNSPLHF.

The chain links TRBV9 to TRBJ1-6; no definite D call. This CDR3 contains 15 residues. Trimming pared 1 base from V and 0 bases from J, leaving 5 bases between. Germline-derived CDR1 and CDR2 are SGDLS and YYNGEE. CDR3 in DNA: TGTGCCAGCAGCGTAAGGAGCTCCTATAATTCACCCCTCCACTTT. Its translation: CASSVRSSYNSPLHF.

The chain combines TRBV2 with TRBJ2-1; TRBD1 might be the D (5 bases). Trimming pared 7 bases from V and 3 bases from J, leaving 10 bases between. The germline gives CDR1 SNHLY, CDR2 FYNNEI. The CDR3 extends over 13 amino acids. The CDR3 DNA is TGTGCCAGCAAAGGACAAGACTACAATGAGCAGTTCTTC. This codes for CASKGQDYNEQFF.

CDR3 bases: TGTGCCAGCAGCCGCCAACTCTACGAGCAGTACTTC. Protein: CASSRQLYEQYF. The V call is TRBV3-1 (or the pseudogene TRBV3-2), the J call TRBJ2-7; D remains ambiguous. The germline CDR1 and CDR2 sequences are LGHDT and YNNKEL (reference sequence). Trimming shortened V by 4 bases and J by 3 bases, and 7 bases separated the two germline ends. This CDR3 spans 12 amino acids.

This clone has just one count. The chain recombines TRBV6-5 with TRBJ2-6; D remains unclear. CDR3 length: 14 residues. Germline V lookup: CDR1 MNHEY, CDR2 SVGAGI. Trimming shortened V by 7 bases and J by 0 bases, and 7 bases separated the two germline ends. The CDR3: CASTPPSGANVLTF. As DNA, the CDR3 is TGTGCCAGCACTCCCCCCTCTGGGGCCAACGTCCTGACTTTC.

The chain employs TRBV5-5 and TRBJ2-1, with D tentatively TRBD2 (5 bases). This CDR3 is built from 14 residues. CDR1 and CDR2 (germline): SGHKS, YYEKEE (reference sequence). Deletions cut 7 bases from V and 12 bases from J, with 23 bases between. CDR3 loop: CASGREQGLGGQFF. CDR3 in DNA: TGTGCCAGCGGAAGGGAGCAAGGGTTAGGTGGGCAGTTCTTC.

This CDR3 is CASSFREGVLETQYF. The CDR3 coding sequence is TGTGCCAGCAGCTTTAGGGAGGGTGTGCTAGAGACCCAGTACTTC. The J gene is TRBJ2-5, the V gene TRBV7-9; 7 bases fit TRBD2. The V segment lost 3 bases and the J segment 4 bases; nucleotides outside the gene matches: 8. Germline V lookup: CDR1 SEHNR, CDR2 FQNEAQ (reference sequence). This CDR3 is 15 amino acids long.

This clone was observed a single time. The CDR3 DNA reads as TGTGCTAGTGGGGGACTAGCCTCCTACGAGCAGTACTTC. Translation: CASGGLASYEQYF. The chain employs TRBV12-5 and TRBJ2-7; TRBD2 agrees at 9 bases. Trimming at V came to 6 bases and at J to 0 bases, leaving 0 bases not matched to a gene. CDR3 length: 13 residues. Germline V gene lookup returns CDR1 LGHNT and CDR2 FRNRAP.

This chain joins TRBV9 and TRBJ1-4; no reliable D call. The V gene lost 0 bases and the J gene lost 6 bases, with 12 bases spanning the gap. Germline V gives CDR1 SGDLS, CDR2 YYNGEE. This CDR3 contains 15 residues. DNA for the CDR3: TGTGCCAGCAGCGTAGAGGAGGGAATGTATGAAAAACTGTTTTTT. Encoded protein: CASSVEEGMYEKLFF.

The chain joins TRBV28 to TRBJ1-5; D uncertain. Trimming removed 2 bases from V and 4 bases from J, with 18 bases in between. Per germline, CDR1 MDHEN and CDR2 SYDVKM. This CDR3 has 17 residues. The CDR3 nucleotides read TGTGCCAGCAGTTTAGTCCGGGAAGGGCGGTTGAATCAGCCCCAGCATTTT. Protein sequence: CASSLVREGRLNQPQHF.

The J gene is TRBJ2-5, the V gene TRBV5-1, with TRBD1 matching 9 bases. This CDR3 is 14 amino acids long. The J segment lost 3 bases and the V segment lost 0 bases, leaving 0 bases of the junction unmatched. Per the germline V gene, CDR1 is SGHRS and CDR2 is YFSETQ. As DNA, the CDR3 is TGCGCCAGCAGCTTGGGGACAGGGGAAGAGACCCAGTACTTC. The encoded protein is CASSLGTGEETQYF.

This clone appeared a single time. J is TRBJ2-1 and V is TRBV6-1; D perhaps matches TRBD2 (6 bases). With 2 bases removed from V and 3 bases from J, the gap between germline ends came to 17 bases. The CDR3 totals 17 residues. Germline V gene data show CDR1 as MNHNS and CDR2 as SASEGT. CDR3 region: CASSERRDSPVYNEQFF. The CDR3 DNA follows: TGTGCCAGCAGTGAACGTAGGGACTCTCCTGTCTACAATGAGCAGTTCTTC.

This chain links TRBV6-6 with TRBJ2-7; 7 nucleotides agree with TRBD1. J was trimmed by 4 bases and V by 9 bases; bases with no gene match: 9. This CDR3 region has 13 residues. Germline V gene sequence: CDR1 MNHNY, CDR2 SVGAGI (reference sequence). In DNA form, the CDR3 reads TGTGCCAGTACCCCGGGACAGACATACGAGCAGTACTTC. This sequence encodes CASTPGQTYEQYF.

This chain connects TRBV4-1 to TRBJ2-1, with 9 bases that match TRBD2. Germline V gene sequence: CDR1 MGHRA, CDR2 YSYEKL. Unmatched junction bases numbered 12, after V lost 4 bases and J lost 8 bases. The CDR3 consists of 16 residues. Here the CDR3 reads CASSRPSGTLAHEQFF. In DNA, the CDR3 is TGCGCCAGCAGCCGCCCTAGCGGGACGCTGGCTCATGAGCAGTTCTTC.

This chain joins TRBV18 and TRBJ2-1, with no clear D. V was shortened by 0 bases and J by 8 bases, with 20 bases between the two germline ends. The V gene's germline CDR1 is KGHSH and CDR2 LQKENI. The CDR3 length is 17 residues. The CDR3 spells CASSPPNSRSSWDEQFF. CDR3 nucleotide sequence: TGTGCCAGCTCACCACCGAACAGCCGAAGTTCCTGGGATGAGCAGTTCTTC.